The 21 T cell receptor beta chains reported below all come from one sample, sequenced in a study of response to subunit inactivated influenza vaccine. TCRdb used MiXCR to reprocess the RT-PCR reads, holding one entry per CDR3 protein. Of over 800,000 distinct CDR3 sequences detected, 20% to 25% appear once; the ten largest clones hold roughly 10%. Sequenced material: PBMCs from blood, taken around 5 days after vaccination. Receptors originate from a man over 45 who received an inactivated influenza vaccine.

The gene calls are TRBV20-1 and TRBJ2-1; 8 bases are shared with TRBD2. The CDR3 extends over 12 amino acids. The germline CDR1 and CDR2 sequences are DFQATT and SNEGSKA (reference sequence). The V gene end was trimmed by 6 bases and the J gene end by 10 bases; junction bases not matched to a gene: 8. The DNA of the CDR3 is TGCAGTGCCGTTTCAGGACTAGCCGAGCAGTTCTTC. Translated, it gives CSAVSGLAEQFF.

The chain is built from TRBV5-1 and TRBJ1-2, with TRBD1 matching over 11 bases. CDR1 and CDR2 (germline): SGHRS, YFSETQ. With 4 bases clipped from V and 9 bases from J, the junction kept 5 bases outside the gene matches. The CDR3 extends over 13 amino acids. CDR3 DNA sequence: TGCGCCAGCAGCGGGACGGACAGGGGGCGCTACACCTTC. Its protein product is CASSGTDRGRYTF.

J is TRBJ1-1 and V is TRBV3-1; 8 bases agree with TRBD1. The J segment lost 3 bases and the V segment lost 2 bases, leaving 5 bases of the junction unmatched. CDR3 length equals 15 residues. Germline CDR1 is LGHDT and CDR2 is YNNKEL (reference sequence). CDR3 nucleotides: TGTGCCAGCAGCCAATGGACAGGGCTTGACACTGAAGCTTTCTTT. This sequence encodes CASSQWTGLDTEAFF.

The chain joins TRBV24-1 to TRBJ2-2; perhaps TRBD2 as D (6 bases). CDR1 and CDR2 (germline): KGHDR, SFDVKD. The CDR3 has 14 residues. V gave up 5 bases and J gave up 7 bases, with 13 bases separating them. The CDR3 is CATSASGDNGELFF. The CDR3, as DNA: TGTGCCACCAGTGCTTCGGGGGATAACGGGGAGCTGTTTTTT.

This clonotype occurred a few times. The V and J genes are TRBV4-2 and TRBJ2-5, with a possible D match to TRBD1 (5 bases). This CDR3 is 14 amino acids long. V was cut by 0 bases and J by 4 bases, with 9 bases left in between. Germline loops: CDR1 LGHNA, CDR2 YNFKEQ. The CDR3 coding sequence is TGTGCCAGCAGCCAAGAAGTTGGGGCAGAGACCCAGTACTTC. It encodes CASSQEVGAETQYF.

The rearrangement links TRBV28 to TRBJ2-7; D is perhaps TRBD1 (5 bases). The length of the CDR3 is 11 residues. Trimming left V 7 bases short and J 7 bases short, with 11 bases between. Germline CDR1 reads MDHEN; CDR2 reads SYDVKM. The CDR3 region is CASTRRDEQYF. For the CDR3, the DNA is TGTGCCAGCACTCGCAGGGATGAGCAGTACTTC.

This sequence joins TRBV5-5 and TRBJ2-1; TRBD2 aligns across 11 bases. CDR3 length: 18 amino acids. J was trimmed by 7 bases and V by 1 base; bases with no gene match: 13. Germline-derived CDR1 and CDR2 are SGHKS and YYEKEE (reference sequence). Here the CDR3 reads CASSLFRGSGRASNEQFF. In DNA form, the CDR3 reads TGTGCCAGCAGCTTGTTTAGGGGTAGCGGGAGGGCCTCTAATGAGCAGTTCTTC.

The chain recombines TRBV11-1 with TRBJ2-2; TRBD2 matches 13 bases. CDR3 length: 20 residues. Germline assignment: CDR1 SGHAT and CDR2 FQDESV (reference sequence). After removal of 5 bases from V and 0 bases from J, the junction contained 12 bases not matched to a gene. The CDR3: CASSPGPGLAGTANTGELFF. The CDR3 nucleotides read TGTGCCAGCAGCCCGGGACCGGGACTAGCGGGAACCGCGAACACCGGGGAGCTGTTTTTT.

The chain recombines TRBV24-1 with TRBJ1-5, with D possibly TRBD1 on 6 matching bases. The germline gives CDR1 KGHDR, CDR2 SFDVKD. The length of the CDR3 is 14 residues. The V and J ends lost 5 bases and 6 bases respectively, with 13 bases between them. The CDR3 is CATSASGAGQPQHF. For the CDR3, the DNA is TGTGCCACCAGTGCGTCGGGGGCGGGTCAGCCCCAGCATTTT.

CDR3 DNA sequence: TGTGCCAGCAGACTGCATAGGGACAGCCCCTACGAGCAGTACTTC. Its translation is CASRLHRDSPYEQYF. The rearrangement joins TRBV28 to TRBJ2-7; TRBD1 matches 7 bases. In germline, CDR1 is MDHEN, CDR2 SYDVKM. V lost 6 bases, J lost 2 bases, and 10 bases stayed unmatched. The CDR3 covers 15 residues.

The table lists this clonotype with a few counts. This chain links TRBV5-6 with TRBJ2-7; D possibly corresponds to TRBD1 (6 bases). V lost 0 bases and J 0 bases, leaving 10 bases between the germline ends. This CDR3 has 15 amino acids. Germline CDR1 is SGHDT and CDR2 is YYEEEE. CDR3: CASSLGWTVSYEQYF. DNA for the CDR3: TGTGCCAGCAGCTTGGGGTGGACAGTCTCCTACGAGCAGTACTTC.

The CDR3: CSVGRTAMNTEAFF. DNA of the CDR3: TGCAGCGTTGGGAGGACGGCTATGAACACTGAAGCTTTCTTT. The chain combines TRBV29-1 with TRBJ1-1, with D unresolved. CDR3 size: 14 residues. Germline CDR1 is SQVTM and CDR2 is ANQGSEA. V lost 4 bases and J 0 bases, leaving 12 bases between the germline ends.

Only a few counts were recorded for this clonotype. The J gene is TRBJ2-1, the V gene TRBV7-9; D gene uncertain. Germline V lookup: CDR1 SEHNR, CDR2 FQNEAQ (reference sequence). The CDR3 spans 12 residues. Trimming stripped 2 bases from V and 10 bases from J, with 9 bases between. CDR3 in amino acids: CASSLTAREQFF. In DNA form, the CDR3 reads TGTGCCAGCAGCTTAACCGCCCGAGAGCAGTTCTTC.

V gene TRBV29-1 combines with J gene TRBJ2-7, with TRBD2 matching 8 bases. Germline V gene sequence: CDR1 SQVTM, CDR2 ANQGSEA. This CDR3 spans 14 amino acids. The junction had 8 bases not matched to a gene; V was cut back by 7 bases and J by 0 bases. For the CDR3, the DNA is TGCAGCGCTCAAACGGGGGGGCTCTCCTACGAGCAGTACTTC. It is translated as CSAQTGGLSYEQYF.

The chain combines TRBV5-1 with TRBJ2-2; TRBD2 agrees at 7 bases. The CDR3 is made up of 15 amino acids. V gave up 4 bases and J gave up 4 bases; unmatched junction bases: 7. In germline, CDR1 is SGHRS, CDR2 YFSETQ. The CDR3 protein is CASSNRTSFTGELFF. The CDR3 nucleotides read TGCGCCAGCAGCAACCGGACTAGTTTCACCGGGGAGCTGTTTTTT.

The CDR3 DNA follows: TGTGCCAGCAGCCAAGAGATTAGCGGGGGTCCCTACGAGCAGTACTTC. Residues: CASSQEISGGPYEQYF. The gene calls are TRBV3-1 and TRBJ2-7, with TRBD2 matching over 9 bases. CDR1 LGHDT and CDR2 YNNKEL come from the germline V gene (reference sequence). The CDR3 covers 16 residues. V shed 0 bases, J shed 2 bases, and the junction held 5 bases outside the gene matches.

V usage is TRBV20-1 and J usage is TRBJ2-3, with D unclear. This CDR3 has 12 amino acids. V was pared by 3 bases and J by 0 bases, with 4 bases between. In germline, CDR1 is DFQATT, CDR2 SNEGSKA (reference sequence). The CDR3 coding sequence is TGCAGTGCTAGGGGGAGCACAGATACGCAGTATTTT. Protein product: CSARGSTDTQYF.

This chain links TRBV7-8 with TRBJ2-6; D remains ambiguous. Germline CDR1 SGHVS, CDR2 FQNEAQ. The CDR3 covers 14 residues. Between the trimmed V and J ends, which lost 2 bases and 3 bases, there was a span of 5 bases. CDR3 nucleotides: TGTGCCAGCAGCTTAACCTATGGGGCCAACGTCCTGACTTTC. The encoded protein is CASSLTYGANVLTF.

This clonotype was observed a single time. The genes are TRBV20-1 and TRBJ2-1; D ambiguous. The CDR3 consists of 14 residues. V was trimmed by 3 bases and J by 7 bases, leaving 16 bases between them. Germline V CDR1 and CDR2: DFQATT, SNEGSKA (reference sequence). For the CDR3, the DNA is TGCAGTGCTAGCCCCCCCCGCCCCGGGAATGAGCAGTTCTTC. Protein product: CSASPPRPGNEQFF.

As to this clonotype: The germline gene is not matched at one end of the junction; a read error may be the cause. J is TRBJ2-5 and V is TRBV12-3 or TRBV12-4; the match to TRBD2 covers 14 bases. The CDR3 totals 19 residues. The CDR3 bases are TGTACCAGCAGTTCCTCTTTCCCGATGACTAGCGGGGGGGATGAGACCCAGTACTTC. This gives the protein CTSSSSFPMTSGGDETQYF.

This rearrangement joins TRBV7-8 to TRBJ2-7, with 10 nucleotides matching TRBD2. Germline lookup yields CDR1 SGHVS and CDR2 FQNEAQ. With V trimmed by 1 base and J by 4 bases, 7 bases remained unmatched. The CDR3 is made up of 16 amino acids. CDR3 bases: TGTGCCAGCAGCTTAGAGCGTCCTAGCGGGAGTTACGAGCAGTACTTC. Amino acids: CASSLERPSGSYEQYF.